The next 15 T cell receptor beta chains were all read from a single sample in a study of blood T cell repertoires in COVID-19. The protocol was immunoSEQ multiplex PCR, while the TCRdb copy is restricted to in-frame clones and leaves out a portion. The sample contains some 48,000 clones, roughly 86% of which appear only once. Sequencing input: peripheral blood. The source is a human donor in a cohort sampled during active COVID-19.

CDR3 in DNA: TGTGCCAGCAGCTTACTCCTAGCGGGGGAATATACGCAGTATTTT. It specifies CASSLLLAGEYTQYF. The chain is built from TRBV11-1 and TRBJ2-3, with TRBD2 matching 10 bases. CDR1 and CDR2 from the germline V gene are SGHAT and FQDESV (reference sequence). The CDR3 covers 15 residues. J was trimmed by 7 bases and V by 2 bases; bases with no gene match: 6.

This chain uses TRBV7-3 with TRBJ2-3; 8 bases fit TRBD1. J lost 4 bases, V lost 5 bases, and 2 bases had no gene match. This CDR3 region has 13 residues. The V gene's germline CDR1 is SGHTA and CDR2 FQGTGA. The DNA for the CDR3 is TGTGCCAGCAGCATGACAGGGGCAGATACGCAGTATTTT. It translates to CASSMTGADTQYF.

J is TRBJ2-5 and V is TRBV4-1; 7 bases agree with TRBD1. V shed 0 bases, J shed 4 bases, and the junction held 11 bases outside the gene matches. Germline V gives CDR1 MGHRA, CDR2 YSYEKL. This CDR3 region has 17 residues. The CDR3 loop is CASSQEDFAQGLETQYF. CDR3 bases: TGCGCCAGCAGCCAAGAAGACTTTGCACAGGGGTTAGAGACCCAGTACTTC.

The J gene is TRBJ1-2, the V gene TRBV24-1; 7 bases are a match to TRBD1. Germline CDR1 and CDR2: KGHDR and SFDVKD. The length of the CDR3 is 12 residues. V was clipped by 11 bases and J by 7 bases; unmatched bases: 9. CDR3 region: CASDRVSGGYTF. The CDR3 region has the DNA TGTGCCAGTGACAGGGTAAGCGGTGGCTACACCTTC.

The rearrangement links TRBV11-1 to TRBJ1-3, with 11 bases aligning to TRBD1. V lost 6 bases to trimming and J lost 2 bases; unmatched junction nucleotides: 6. This CDR3 is 16 amino acids long. Germline loops: CDR1 SGHAT, CDR2 FQDESV (reference sequence). The CDR3 DNA follows: TGTGCCAGCAGTCCGAAGGACAGGGGGCCTGGAAACACCATATATTTT. Its translation: CASSPKDRGPGNTIYF. Full variable domain (remainder filled in from reference TRBV11-1 and TRBJ1-3): EAEVAQSPRYKITEKSQAVAFWCDPISGHATLYWYRQILGQGPELLVQFQDESVVDDSQLPKDRFSAERLKGVDSTLKIQPAELGDSAMYLCASSPKDRGPGNTIYFGEGSWLTVV.

The rearrangement uses TRBV19 and TRBJ2-3; 7 bases align to TRBD2. Trimming removed 7 bases from V and 0 bases from J; junction bases left unmatched: 7. The V gene's germline CDR1 is LNHDA and CDR2 SQIVND (reference sequence). The CDR3 spans 15 residues. CDR3 bases: TGTGCCAGTACTCCCGGGGGGTCTAGCACAGATACGCAGTATTTT. It translates to CASTPGGSSTDTQYF.

This clone was observed a few times. The V gene is TRBV28, the J gene TRBJ1-5; 7 bases fit TRBD1. Losses at the gene ends were 2 bases for V and 5 bases for J; bases not matched to a gene: 9. This CDR3 contains 16 residues. The germline V gene encodes CDR1 MDHEN and CDR2 SYDVKM. This chain's CDR3 is CASSLGQANYYQPQHF. The CDR3 nucleotides read TGTGCCAGCAGTTTAGGACAGGCTAACTATTATCAGCCCCAGCATTTT.

V gene TRBV10-3 combines with J gene TRBJ2-1, with 10 bases matching TRBD2. V shed 10 bases, J shed 13 bases, and the junction held 7 bases outside the gene matches. Germline V lookup: CDR1 ENHRY, CDR2 SYGVKD. This CDR3 is built from 11 residues. In nucleotides, the CDR3 is TGTGCCACCAAAAGCGGGAGGGCCCAGTTCTTC. This translates into CATKSGRAQFF.

This sequence joins TRBV4-2 and TRBJ1-3, with D possibly being TRBD1 (5 bases). The CDR3 has 17 amino acids. The V gene's germline CDR1 is LGHNA and CDR2 YNFKEQ. Trimming left V 4 bases short and J 1 base short, with 17 bases between. DNA for the CDR3: TGTGCCAGCAGCCCCAATCCAGGGTTTGGGTCTGGAAACACCATATATTTT. Its protein product is CASSPNPGFGSGNTIYF.

The rearrangement links TRBV5-6 to TRBJ2-5; no clear D gene. Trimming shortened V by 2 bases and J by 3 bases, and 5 bases separated the two germline ends. Germline assignment: CDR1 SGHDT and CDR2 YYEEEE. The CDR3 runs 12 residues. This CDR3 is CASSFEEETQYF. CDR3 coding DNA: TGTGCCAGCAGCTTTGAGGAAGAGACCCAGTACTTC. The whole variable domain, filled in from reference TRBV5-6 and TRBJ2-5, reads DAGVTQSPTHLIKTRGQQVTLRCSPKSGHDTVSWYQQALGQGPQFIFQYYEEEERQRGNFPDRFSGHQFPNYSSELNVNALLLGDSALYLCASSFEEETQYFGPGTRLLVL.

This chain links TRBV29-1 with TRBJ1-4, with TRBD1 matching over 9 bases. The junction had 3 bases not matched to a gene; V was cut back by 0 bases and J by 7 bases. Germline V gene sequence: CDR1 SQVTM, CDR2 ANQGSEA. The CDR3 sequence is 14 residues long. The CDR3 DNA follows: TGCAGCGTTGAAGAGGGACAGGGAGGTGAAAAACTGTTTTTT. Translating it yields CSVEEGQGGEKLFF.

The sample holds a few counts of this clone. The chain links TRBV5-1 to TRBJ1-1; D might be TRBD1 (6 bases). Germline CDR1 and CDR2: SGHRS and YFSETQ. The CDR3 runs to 13 residues. Trimming pared 4 bases from V and 7 bases from J, leaving 14 bases between. The chain's CDR3 is CASSQDEGVEAFF. CDR3 in DNA: TGCGCCAGCAGCCAGGACGAGGGGGTTGAAGCTTTCTTT.

This chain joins TRBV5-6 and TRBJ1-1; the D gene is possibly TRBD1 (5 bases). V was pared by 4 bases and J by 4 bases, with 14 bases between. Per germline, CDR1 SGHDT and CDR2 YYEEEE. The CDR3 covers 14 residues. CDR3 amino acids: CASSPRQKGTEAFF. In nucleotides, the CDR3 is TGTGCCAGCAGCCCGCGACAGAAAGGCACTGAAGCTTTCTTT.

The CDR3 DNA reads TGTGCCATCAGCCAGGACAGGGTAATTGGTTCACCCCTCCACTTT. Translation gives CAISQDRVIGSPLHF. The rearrangement joins TRBV10-3 to TRBJ1-6; 8 bases align to TRBD1. This CDR3 has 15 amino acids. Germline V gives CDR1 ENHRY, CDR2 SYGVKD. V was clipped by 6 bases and J by 9 bases; unmatched bases: 10.

The genes are TRBV7-6 and TRBJ2-7; 10 nucleotides agree with TRBD1. With V trimmed by 5 bases and J by 1 base, 8 bases remained unmatched. Germline CDR1 and CDR2: SGHVS and FNYEAQ. The CDR3 runs to 16 residues. The CDR3 DNA is TGTGCCAGCAGCGACTGGGGGACAGGGGATTCCTACGAGCAGTACTTC. It yields the protein CASSDWGTGDSYEQYF.